This T cell receptor beta chain was sequenced for a study of T cell changes during pregnancy in multiple sclerosis. TCRdb's copy holds only in-frame clones and misses some; the assay was immunoSEQ multiplex PCR. The data hold 95,000 to 110,000 clones, with 80% to 95% observed a single time. Germline V gives CDR1 SGHTA, CDR2 FQGNSA. The CDR3 loop spans 14 amino acids. Trimming pared 5 bases from V and 7 bases from J, leaving 14 bases between. The chain carries TRBV7-2 and TRBJ2-2; tentatively, D is TRBD2 (5 bases). This sample comprised peripheral blood, obtained in the third trimester of pregnancy. The sequence derives from a female donor in good health, enrolled as a control in a pregnancy study. The CDR3 loop is CASSRISGSGELFF. The CDR3 DNA follows: TGTGCCAGCAGCAGGATTTCTGGGAGCGGGGAGCTGTTTTTT.